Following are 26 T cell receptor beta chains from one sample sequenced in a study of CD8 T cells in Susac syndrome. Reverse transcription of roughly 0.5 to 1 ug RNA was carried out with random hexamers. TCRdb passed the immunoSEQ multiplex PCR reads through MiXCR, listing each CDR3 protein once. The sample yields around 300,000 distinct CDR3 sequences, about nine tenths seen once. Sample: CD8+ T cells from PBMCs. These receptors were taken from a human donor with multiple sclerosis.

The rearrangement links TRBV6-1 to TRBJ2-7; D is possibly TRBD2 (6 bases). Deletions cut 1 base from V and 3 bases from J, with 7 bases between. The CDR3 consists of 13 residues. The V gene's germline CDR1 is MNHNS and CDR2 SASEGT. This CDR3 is CASSEGEVYEQYF. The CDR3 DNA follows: TGTGCCAGCAGTGAAGGGGAGGTCTACGAGCAGTACTTC.

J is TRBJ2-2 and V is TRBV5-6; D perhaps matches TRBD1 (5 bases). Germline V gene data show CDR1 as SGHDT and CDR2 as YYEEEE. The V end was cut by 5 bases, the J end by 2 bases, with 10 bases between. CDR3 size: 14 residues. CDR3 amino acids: CASRKTENTGELFF. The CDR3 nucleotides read TGTGCCAGCAGAAAGACAGAAAACACCGGGGAGCTGTTTTTT.

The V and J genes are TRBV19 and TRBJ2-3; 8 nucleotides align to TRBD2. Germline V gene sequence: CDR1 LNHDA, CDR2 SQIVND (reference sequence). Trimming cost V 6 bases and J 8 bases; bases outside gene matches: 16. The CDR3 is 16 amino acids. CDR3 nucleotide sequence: TGTGCCAGTAGGGCCGGGACTAGAGGGGCACAAGCTACGCAGTATTTT. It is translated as CASRAGTRGAQATQYF.

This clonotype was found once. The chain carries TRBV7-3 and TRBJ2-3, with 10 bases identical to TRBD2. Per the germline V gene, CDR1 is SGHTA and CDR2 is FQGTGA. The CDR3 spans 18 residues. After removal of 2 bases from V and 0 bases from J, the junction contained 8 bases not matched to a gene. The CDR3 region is CASSLGLAGAFSTDTQYF. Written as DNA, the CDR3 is TGTGCCAGCAGCTTAGGGCTAGCGGGGGCCTTTAGCACAGATACGCAGTATTTT.

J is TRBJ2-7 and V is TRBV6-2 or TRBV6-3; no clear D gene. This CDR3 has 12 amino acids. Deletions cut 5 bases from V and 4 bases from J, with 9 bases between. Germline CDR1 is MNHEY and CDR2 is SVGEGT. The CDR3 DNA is TGTGCCAGCAGTAAGACGGGTTACGAGCAGTACTTC. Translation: CASSKTGYEQYF.

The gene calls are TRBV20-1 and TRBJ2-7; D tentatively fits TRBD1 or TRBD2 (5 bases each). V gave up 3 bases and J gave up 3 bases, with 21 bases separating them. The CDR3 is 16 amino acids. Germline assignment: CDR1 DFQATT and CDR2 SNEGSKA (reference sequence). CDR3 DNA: TGCAGTGCTAGTAGTGGGGACGCTAGCAGTCTCTACGAGCAGTACTTC. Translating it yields CSASSGDASSLYEQYF.

CDR3 nucleotides: TGTGCCAGCAGTTACGAAATGTCGACAACAGATACGCAGTATTTT. Translated, it gives CASSYEMSTTDTQYF. The chain combines TRBV6-2 or TRBV6-3 with TRBJ2-3, with unresolved D. The V gene lost 2 bases and the J gene lost 3 bases, with 12 bases spanning the gap. The germline gives CDR1 MNHEY, CDR2 SVGEGT. The CDR3 sequence is 15 residues long.

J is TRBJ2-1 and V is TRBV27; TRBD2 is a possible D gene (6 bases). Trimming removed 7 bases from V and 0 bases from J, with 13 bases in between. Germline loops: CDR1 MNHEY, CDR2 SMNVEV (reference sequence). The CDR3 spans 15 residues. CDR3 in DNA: TGTGCCAGCACCACCATGGGGGGCTCCTACAATGAGCAGTTCTTC. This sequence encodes CASTTMGGSYNEQFF.

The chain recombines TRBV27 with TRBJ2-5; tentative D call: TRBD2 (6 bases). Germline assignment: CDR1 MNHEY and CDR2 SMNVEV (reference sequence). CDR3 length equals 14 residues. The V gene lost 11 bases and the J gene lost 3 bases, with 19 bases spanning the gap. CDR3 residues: CASRFLGGEETQYF. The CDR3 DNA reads TGTGCCTCCCGATTCTTGGGGGGAGAAGAGACCCAGTACTTC.

Written as DNA, the CDR3 is TGTGCCAGCAGTCCAGGGACAGGGATATTCGGGGCCTATGGCTACACCTTC. Its protein product is CASSPGTGIFGAYGYTF. The chain combines TRBV27 with TRBJ1-2, with 9 nucleotides matching TRBD1. The CDR3 length is 17 residues. Germline V gene data show CDR1 as MNHEY and CDR2 as SMNVEV (reference sequence). Unmatched junction bases numbered 14, after V lost 5 bases and J lost 4 bases.

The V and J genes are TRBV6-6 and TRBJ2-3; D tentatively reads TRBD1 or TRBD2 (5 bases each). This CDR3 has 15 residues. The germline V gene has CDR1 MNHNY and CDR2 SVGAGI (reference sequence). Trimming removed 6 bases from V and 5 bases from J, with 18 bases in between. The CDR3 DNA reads TGTGCCAGCAGCCCCCTGCTGGGACGGGAAGATACGCAGTATTTT. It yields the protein CASSPLLGREDTQYF.

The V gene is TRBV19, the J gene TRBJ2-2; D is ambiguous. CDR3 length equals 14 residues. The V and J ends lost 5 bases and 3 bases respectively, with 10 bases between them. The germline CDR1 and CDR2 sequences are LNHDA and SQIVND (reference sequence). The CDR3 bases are TGTGCCAGTAGTCCCTGGGCGCACACCGGGGAGCTGTTTTTT. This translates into CASSPWAHTGELFF.

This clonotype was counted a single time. The CDR3, as DNA: TGCAGTGCTAGGGGCAGGGCTGACTACGAGCAGTACTTC. This codes for CSARGRADYEQYF. The J gene is TRBJ2-7, the V gene TRBV20-1; possibly TRBD1 for D (5 bases). Germline assignment: CDR1 DFQATT and CDR2 SNEGSKA (reference sequence). V lost 3 bases, J lost 3 bases, and 12 bases lay in between. This CDR3 region has 13 residues.

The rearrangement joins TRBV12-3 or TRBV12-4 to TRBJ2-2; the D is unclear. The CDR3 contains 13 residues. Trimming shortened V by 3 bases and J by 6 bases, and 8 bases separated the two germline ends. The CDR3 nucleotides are TGTGCCAGCAGTTTTTCCCTCCCCGGGGAGCTGTTTTTT. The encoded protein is CASSFSLPGELFF.

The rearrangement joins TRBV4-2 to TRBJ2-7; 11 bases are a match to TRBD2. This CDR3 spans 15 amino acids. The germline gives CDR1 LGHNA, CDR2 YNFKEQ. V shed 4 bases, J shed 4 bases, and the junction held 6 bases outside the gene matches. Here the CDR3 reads CASSRVLAGVYEQYF. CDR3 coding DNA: TGTGCCAGCAGCCGCGTACTAGCGGGAGTATACGAGCAGTACTTC.

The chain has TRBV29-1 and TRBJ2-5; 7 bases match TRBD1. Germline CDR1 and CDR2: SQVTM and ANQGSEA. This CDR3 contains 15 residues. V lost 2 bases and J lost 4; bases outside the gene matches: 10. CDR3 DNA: TGCAGCGTTGAACGATTGGACAGGCCGGGAGAGACCCAGTACTTC. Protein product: CSVERLDRPGETQYF.

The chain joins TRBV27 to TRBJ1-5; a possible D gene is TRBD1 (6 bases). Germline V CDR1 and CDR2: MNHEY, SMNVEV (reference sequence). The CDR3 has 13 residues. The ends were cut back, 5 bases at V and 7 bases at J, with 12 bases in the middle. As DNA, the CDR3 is TGTGCCAGCAGTCCGGGGGCGAAGCAGCCCCAGCATTTT. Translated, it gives CASSPGAKQPQHF.

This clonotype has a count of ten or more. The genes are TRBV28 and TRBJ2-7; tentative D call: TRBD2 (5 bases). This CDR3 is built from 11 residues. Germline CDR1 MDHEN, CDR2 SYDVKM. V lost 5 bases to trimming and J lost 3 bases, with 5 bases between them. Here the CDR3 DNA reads TGTGCCAGCAGTCGGGGCTACGAGCAGTACTTC. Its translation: CASSRGYEQYF.

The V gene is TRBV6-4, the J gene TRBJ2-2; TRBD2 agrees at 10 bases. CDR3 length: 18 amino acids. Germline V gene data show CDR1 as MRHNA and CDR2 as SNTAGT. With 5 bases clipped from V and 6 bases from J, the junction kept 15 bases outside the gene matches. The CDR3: CASSPETPAGGPAGELFF. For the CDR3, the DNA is TGTGCCAGCAGTCCCGAAACCCCAGCGGGGGGGCCCGCCGGGGAGCTGTTTTTT.

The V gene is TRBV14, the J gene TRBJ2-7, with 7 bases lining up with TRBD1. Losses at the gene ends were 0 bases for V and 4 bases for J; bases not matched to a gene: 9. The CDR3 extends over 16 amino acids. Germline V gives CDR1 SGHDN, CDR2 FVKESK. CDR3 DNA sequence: TGTGCCAGCAGCCAAGATGGGGGCAGGGGGACGTACGAGCAGTACTTC. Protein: CASSQDGGRGTYEQYF.

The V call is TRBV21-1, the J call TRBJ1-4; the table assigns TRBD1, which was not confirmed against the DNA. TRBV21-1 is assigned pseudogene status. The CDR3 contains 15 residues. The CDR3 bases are TGTGCCAGCAGCAAAGTAAAGACAGAGAATGAAAAACTGTTTTTT. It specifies CASSKVKTENEKLFF.

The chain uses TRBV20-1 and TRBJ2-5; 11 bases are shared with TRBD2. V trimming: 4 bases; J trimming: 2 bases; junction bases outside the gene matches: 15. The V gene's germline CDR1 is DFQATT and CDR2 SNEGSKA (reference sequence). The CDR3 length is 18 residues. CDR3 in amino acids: CSAKAGTSGPRSQETQYF. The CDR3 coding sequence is TGCAGTGCTAAGGCGGGGACTAGCGGTCCTCGCTCTCAAGAGACCCAGTACTTC.

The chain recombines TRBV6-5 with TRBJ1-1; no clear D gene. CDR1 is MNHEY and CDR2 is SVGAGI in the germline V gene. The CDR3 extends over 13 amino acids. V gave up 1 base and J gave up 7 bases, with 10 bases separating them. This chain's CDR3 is CASSYYPAGEAFF. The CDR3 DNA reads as TGTGCCAGCAGTTACTACCCCGCGGGTGAAGCTTTCTTT.

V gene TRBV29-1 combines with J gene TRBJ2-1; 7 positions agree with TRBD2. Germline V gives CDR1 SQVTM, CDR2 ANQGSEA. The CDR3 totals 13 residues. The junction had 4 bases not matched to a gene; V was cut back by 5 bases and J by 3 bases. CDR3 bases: TGCAGCGTTACTAGCGTGATCTACAATGAGCAGTTCTTC. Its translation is CSVTSVIYNEQFF.

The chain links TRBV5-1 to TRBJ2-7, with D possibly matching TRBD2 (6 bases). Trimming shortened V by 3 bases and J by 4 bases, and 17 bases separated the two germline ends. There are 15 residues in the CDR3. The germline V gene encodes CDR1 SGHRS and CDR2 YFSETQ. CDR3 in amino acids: CASSSPGEAIYEQYF. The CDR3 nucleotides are TGCGCCAGCAGCTCGCCGGGAGAAGCGATTTACGAGCAGTACTTC.

The CDR3 loop is CAISEMVEQYF. The CDR3 DNA sequence: TGTGCCATCAGTGAGATGGTCGAGCAGTACTTC. This chain links TRBV10-3 with TRBJ2-7; no firm D call. The germline V and J ends were trimmed by 2 bases and 6 bases, with 5 bases remaining between them. Germline V gene data show CDR1 as ENHRY and CDR2 as SYGVKD. The CDR3 runs to 11 residues.